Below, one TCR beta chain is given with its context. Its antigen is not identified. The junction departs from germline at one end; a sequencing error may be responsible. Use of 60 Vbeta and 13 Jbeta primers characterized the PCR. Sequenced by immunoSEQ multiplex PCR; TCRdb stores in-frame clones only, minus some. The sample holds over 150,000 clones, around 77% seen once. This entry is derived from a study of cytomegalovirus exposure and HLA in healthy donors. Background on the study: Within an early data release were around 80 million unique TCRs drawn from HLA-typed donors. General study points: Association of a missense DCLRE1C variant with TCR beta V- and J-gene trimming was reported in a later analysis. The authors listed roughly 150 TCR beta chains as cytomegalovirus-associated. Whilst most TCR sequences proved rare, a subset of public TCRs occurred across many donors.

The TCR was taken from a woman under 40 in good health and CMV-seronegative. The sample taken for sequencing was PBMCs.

As DNA, the CDR3 is TGTGCCAGCAGCTTACAGGGGGGCTATGGCTACCCCTTC. Its translation is CASSLQGGYGYPF. The V and J genes are TRBV7-3 and TRBJ1-2; 7 positions match TRBD1. Germline V lookup: CDR1 SGHTA, CDR2 FQGTGA. This CDR3 has 13 amino acids.